These T cell receptor beta chains were read from a single sample in a study of vaccination effects on CD4 cells after COVID-19. Assay used: immunoSEQ multiplex PCR; TCRdb lists only in-frame clones, some missing. The sample includes under 80,000 clones, less than 80% seen only once; the top ten take 0.9% to 1%. No antigen has been identified for these receptors. The sample consisted of CD4+ T cells from PBMCs cultured with HCoV-OC43 spike peptides, taken after COVID-19 vaccination. Receptors originate from a human donor who received a COVID-19 vaccine. Each CDR3 is given without its conserved first and last residue. The D gene is left open where the match is weak. The listing skips clone size in some rows; elsewhere it reads once, few, many or a size class.

>TRBJ1-4|TRBV5-5|NA|NA
ASSLDAEKLF
>TRBJ2-3|TRBV9|NA|NA
ASSVGSNDITDTQY
>TRBJ1-6|TRBV5-1|NA|NA
ASSENPHETNSPLH
>TRBJ2-6|TRBV6-5|TRBD1|NA
ASSPDRVGANVLT
>TRBJ1-6|TRBV28|TRBD1|few
ASSSFGQGYSPLH
>TRBJ2-3|TRBV3-1/TRBV3-2|NA|NA
ASSPDEGLDTQY
>TRBJ1-6|TRBV7-3|TRBD1|NA
ASSPYPQGQGRYNSPLH
>TRBJ2-5|TRBV18|NA|NA
ASSPYNAGGEETQY
>TRBJ2-5|TRBV19|NA|once
ASSIRGGGLQETQY
>TRBJ2-5|TRBV12-5|TRBD2|NA
ASGYGLAASGGKETQY
>TRBJ2-5|TRBV18|NA|NA
ASSPPEQTQETQY
>TRBJ2-3|TRBV5-6|TRBD2|NA
ASSPGTSGGHTQY
>TRBJ2-2|TRBV4-1|NA|NA
ASRARQSNTGELF
>TRBJ1-5|TRBV9|NA|once
ASSVDPNQPQH
>TRBJ2-3|TRBV5-1|NA|NA
ASSPAPGTDTQY
>TRBJ2-5|TRBV25-1|NA|NA
ASSERTGAGETQY
>TRBJ1-5|TRBV19|TRBD1|NA
ASRKRTGGWEPQH
>TRBJ2-3|TRBV6-5|TRBD1|NA
ASNRGRTDTQY
>TRBJ2-5|TRBV5-1|NA|once
ASRTLEVAETQY
>TRBJ1-2|TRBV1|NA|NA
TSRTSYGYT
>TRBJ2-3|TRBV2|TRBD2|NA
ASSLRRLAGGNTDTQY
>TRBJ1-2|TRBV5-6|TRBD1|once
ASRAEPGQGGGYT
>TRBJ2-2|TRBV7-3|TRBD1|NA
ASSLGSGTGNTGELF
>TRBJ1-1|TRBV6-1|NA|few
ASSEGVNTEAF
>TRBJ1-4|TRBV18|NA|NA
ASSPGPRVPEKLF
>TRBJ1-3|TRBV19|NA|NA
ASSRVGSTNGNTIY
>TRBJ1-1|TRBV10-2|NA|NA
ASRDIITAMNTEAF
>TRBJ2-1|TRBV24-1|TRBD2|few
ATSEKRGVSYNEQF
>TRBJ2-1|TRBV11-2|NA|few
ASSLLYNEQF
>TRBJ1-2|TRBV19|NA|NA
ASAPGRFYGYT
>TRBJ1-2|TRBV7-3|NA|NA
ASSFKGLNGYT
>TRBJ2-3|TRBV6-5|NA|NA
ASSYDWGPADTQY
>TRBJ2-4|TRBV29-1|TRBD2|NA
SVEEYSGGAKNIQY
>TRBJ1-2|TRBV6-6|NA|NA
ASRSGGDGYGYT
>TRBJ1-1|TRBV6-5|NA|few
ASSQGSIAEAF
>TRBJ2-2|TRBV23-1|TRBD1|NA
ASSHWAKGQGDTGELF
>TRBJ2-6|TRBV19|NA|NA
ASTDGAKDFLT
>TRBJ2-5|TRBV4-1|TRBD2|NA
ASSQTSGGAQETQY
>TRBJ1-2|TRBV28|NA|NA
ASSSGYGYT
>TRBJ1-2|TRBV28|NA|NA
ASSLAGINYGYT
>TRBJ2-2|TRBV6-2/TRBV6-3|TRBD2|once
ASSYGTSGGVYAGELF
>TRBJ2-1|TRBV5-1|NA|NA
ASSLVGGADEQF
>TRBJ1-2|TRBV27|NA|NA
ASSRNGGNYGYT
>TRBJ2-5|TRBV12-5|TRBD1|NA
ASGLVPDGQVGVRETQY
>TRBJ2-5|TRBV25-1|NA|NA
ASSAQGGGETQY
>TRBJ1-5|TRBV9|NA|once
ASSVLDSFNQPQH